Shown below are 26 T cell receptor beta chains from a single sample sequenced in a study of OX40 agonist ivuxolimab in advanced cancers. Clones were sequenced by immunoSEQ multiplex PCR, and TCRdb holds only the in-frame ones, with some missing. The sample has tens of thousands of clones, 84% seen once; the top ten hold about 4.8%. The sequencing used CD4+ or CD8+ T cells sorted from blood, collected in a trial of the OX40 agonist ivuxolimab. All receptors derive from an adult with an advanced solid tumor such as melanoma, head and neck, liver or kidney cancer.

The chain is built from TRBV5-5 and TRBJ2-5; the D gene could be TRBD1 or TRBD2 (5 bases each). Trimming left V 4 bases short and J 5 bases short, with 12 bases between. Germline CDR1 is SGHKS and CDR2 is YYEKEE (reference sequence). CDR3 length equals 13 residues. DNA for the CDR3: TGTGCCAGCAGCAAAGGGACGGCCGAGACCCAGTACTTC. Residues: CASSKGTAETQYF.

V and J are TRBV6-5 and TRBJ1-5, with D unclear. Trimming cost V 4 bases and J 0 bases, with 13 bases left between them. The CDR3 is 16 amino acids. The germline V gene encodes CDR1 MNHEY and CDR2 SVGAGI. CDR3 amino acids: CASSSRGPYSNQPQHF. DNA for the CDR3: TGTGCCAGCAGTTCACGCGGACCTTATAGCAATCAGCCCCAGCATTTT.

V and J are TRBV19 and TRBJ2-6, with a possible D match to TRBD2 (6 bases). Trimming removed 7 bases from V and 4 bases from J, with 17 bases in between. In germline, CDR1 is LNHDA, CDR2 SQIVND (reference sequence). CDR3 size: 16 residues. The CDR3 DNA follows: TGTGCCAGTACCTCGGACTATCTCGCAGGGGCCAACGTCCTGACTTTC. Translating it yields CASTSDYLAGANVLTF. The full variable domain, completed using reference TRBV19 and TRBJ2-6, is DGGITQSPKYLFRKEGQNVTLSCEQNLNHDAMYWYRQDPGQGLRLIYYSQIVNDFQKGDIAEGYSVSREKKESFPLTVTSAQKNPTAFYLCASTSDYLAGANVLTFGAGSRLTVL.

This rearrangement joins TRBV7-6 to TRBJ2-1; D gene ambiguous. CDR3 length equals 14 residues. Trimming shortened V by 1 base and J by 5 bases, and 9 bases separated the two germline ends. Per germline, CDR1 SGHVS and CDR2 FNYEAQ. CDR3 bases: TGTGCCAGCAGCTTAGGCCCTCAAAACAATGAGCAGTTCTTC. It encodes CASSLGPQNNEQFF.

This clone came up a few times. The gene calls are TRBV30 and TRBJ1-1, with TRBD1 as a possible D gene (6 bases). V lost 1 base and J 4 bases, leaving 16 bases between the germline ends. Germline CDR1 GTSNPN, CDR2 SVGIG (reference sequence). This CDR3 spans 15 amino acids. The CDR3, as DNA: TGTGCCTGGAGTGGCAGGGTGTCGGGGGCCACTGAAGCTTTCTTT. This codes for CAWSGRVSGATEAFF.

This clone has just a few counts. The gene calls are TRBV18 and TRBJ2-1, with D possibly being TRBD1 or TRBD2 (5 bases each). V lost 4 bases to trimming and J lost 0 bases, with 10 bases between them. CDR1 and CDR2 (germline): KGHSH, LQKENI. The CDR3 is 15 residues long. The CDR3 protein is CASSQTGPSYNEQFF. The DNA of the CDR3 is TGTGCCAGCTCACAGACGGGGCCCTCCTACAATGAGCAGTTCTTC.

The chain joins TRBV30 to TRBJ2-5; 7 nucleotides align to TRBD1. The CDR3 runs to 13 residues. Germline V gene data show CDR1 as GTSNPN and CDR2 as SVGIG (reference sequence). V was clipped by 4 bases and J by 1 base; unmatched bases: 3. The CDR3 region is CAWKAGGQETQYF. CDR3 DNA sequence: TGTGCCTGGAAGGCAGGGGGCCAAGAGACCCAGTACTTC.

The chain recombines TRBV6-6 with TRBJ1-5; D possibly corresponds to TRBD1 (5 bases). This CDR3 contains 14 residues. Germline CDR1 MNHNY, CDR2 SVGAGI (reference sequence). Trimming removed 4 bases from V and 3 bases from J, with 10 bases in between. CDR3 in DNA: TGTGCCAGCAGTTTTCAGGGTTCCAATCAGCCCCAGCATTTT. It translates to CASSFQGSNQPQHF.

The CDR3 region has the DNA TGTGCCAGCAGTTACTCCCGACAGGGGTTCTATGGCTACACCTTC. Translated, it gives CASSYSRQGFYGYTF. This sequence joins TRBV6-5 and TRBJ1-2; 8 bases fit TRBD1. The CDR3 consists of 15 residues. CDR1 is MNHEY and CDR2 is SVGAGI in the germline V gene. Trimming took 0 bases from V and 4 from J; bases not matched to a gene: 4.

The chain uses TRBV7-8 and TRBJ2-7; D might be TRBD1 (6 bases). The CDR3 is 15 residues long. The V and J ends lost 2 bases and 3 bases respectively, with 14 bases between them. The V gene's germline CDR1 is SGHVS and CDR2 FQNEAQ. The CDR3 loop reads CASSLTGGSGYEQYF. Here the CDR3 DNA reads TGTGCCAGCAGCTTAACTGGGGGCAGCGGCTACGAGCAGTACTTC.

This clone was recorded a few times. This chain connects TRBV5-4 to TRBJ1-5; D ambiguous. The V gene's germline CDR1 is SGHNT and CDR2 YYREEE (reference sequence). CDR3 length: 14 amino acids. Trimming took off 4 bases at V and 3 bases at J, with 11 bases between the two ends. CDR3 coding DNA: TGTGCCAGCAGCATGGACGGAAACAATCAGCCCCAGCATTTT. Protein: CASSMDGNNQPQHF.

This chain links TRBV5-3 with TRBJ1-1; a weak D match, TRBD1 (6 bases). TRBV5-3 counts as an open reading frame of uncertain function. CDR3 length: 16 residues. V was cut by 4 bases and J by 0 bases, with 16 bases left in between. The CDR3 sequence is CARSPGGGRMNTEAFF. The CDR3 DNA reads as TGTGCCAGAAGCCCCGGCGGGGGGCGCATGAACACTGAAGCTTTCTTT.

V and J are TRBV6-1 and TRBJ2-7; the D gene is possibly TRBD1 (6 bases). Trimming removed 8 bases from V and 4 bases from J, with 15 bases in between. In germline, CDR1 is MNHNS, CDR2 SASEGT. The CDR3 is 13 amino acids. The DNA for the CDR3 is TGTGCCAGCTCCGGGACACACCTATACGAGCAGTACTTC. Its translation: CASSGTHLYEQYF.

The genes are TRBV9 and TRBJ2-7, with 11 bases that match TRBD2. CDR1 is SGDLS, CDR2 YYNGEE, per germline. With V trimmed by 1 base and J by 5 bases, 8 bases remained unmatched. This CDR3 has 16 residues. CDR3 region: CASSVSASGGPHEQYF. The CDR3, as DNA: TGTGCCAGCAGCGTATCGGCTAGCGGGGGGCCCCACGAGCAGTACTTC. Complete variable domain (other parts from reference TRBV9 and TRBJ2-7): DSGVTQTPKHLITATGQRVTLRCSPRSGDLSVYWYQQSLDQGLQFLIQYYNGEERAKGNILERFSAQQFPDLHSELNLSSLELGDSALYFCASSVSASGGPHEQYFGPGTRLTVT.

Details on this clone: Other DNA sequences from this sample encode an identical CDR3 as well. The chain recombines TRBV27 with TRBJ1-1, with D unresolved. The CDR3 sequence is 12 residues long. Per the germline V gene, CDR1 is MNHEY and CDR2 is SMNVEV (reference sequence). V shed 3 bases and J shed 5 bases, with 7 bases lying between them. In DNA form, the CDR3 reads TGTGCCAGCAGTTTTTTGGGGACTGAAGCTTTCTTT. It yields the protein CASSFLGTEAFF.

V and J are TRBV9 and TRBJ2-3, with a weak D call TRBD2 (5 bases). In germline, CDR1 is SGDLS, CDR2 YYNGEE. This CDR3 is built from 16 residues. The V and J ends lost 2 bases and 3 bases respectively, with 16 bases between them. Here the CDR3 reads CASSVTLTPGTDTQYF. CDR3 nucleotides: TGTGCCAGCAGCGTCACGTTGACACCGGGGACAGATACGCAGTATTTT.

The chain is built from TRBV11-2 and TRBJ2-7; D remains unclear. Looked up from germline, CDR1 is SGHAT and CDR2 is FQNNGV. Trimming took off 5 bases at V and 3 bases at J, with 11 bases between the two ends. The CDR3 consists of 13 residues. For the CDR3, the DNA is TGTGCCAGCAGCCTTCCCGTCCTCTACGAGCAGTACTTC. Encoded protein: CASSLPVLYEQYF.

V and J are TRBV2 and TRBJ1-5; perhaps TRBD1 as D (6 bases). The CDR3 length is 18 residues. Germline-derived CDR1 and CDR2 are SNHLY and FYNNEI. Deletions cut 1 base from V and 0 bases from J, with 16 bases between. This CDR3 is CASSEVRGGRGSNQPQHF. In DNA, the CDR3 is TGTGCCAGCAGTGAAGTAAGGGGTGGCAGGGGTAGCAATCAGCCCCAGCATTTT.

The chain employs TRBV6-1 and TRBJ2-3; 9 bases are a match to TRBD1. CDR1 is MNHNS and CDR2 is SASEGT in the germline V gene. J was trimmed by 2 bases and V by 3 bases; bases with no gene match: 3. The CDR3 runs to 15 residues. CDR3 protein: CASSDRDRVTDTQYF. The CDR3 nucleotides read TGTGCCAGCAGTGATAGGGACAGGGTCACAGATACGCAGTATTTT.

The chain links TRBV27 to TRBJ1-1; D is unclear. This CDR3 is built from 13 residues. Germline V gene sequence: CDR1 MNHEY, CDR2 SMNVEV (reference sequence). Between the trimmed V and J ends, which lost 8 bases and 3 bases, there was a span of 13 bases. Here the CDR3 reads CASSWTADTEAFF. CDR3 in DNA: TGTGCCAGCTCATGGACGGCTGACACTGAAGCTTTCTTT.

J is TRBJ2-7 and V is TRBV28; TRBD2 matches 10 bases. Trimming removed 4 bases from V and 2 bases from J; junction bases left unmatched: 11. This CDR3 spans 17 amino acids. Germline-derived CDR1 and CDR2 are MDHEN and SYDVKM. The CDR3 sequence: CASSSRFSSGSPYEQYF. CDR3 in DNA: TGTGCCAGCAGTTCTAGATTTTCTAGCGGGAGTCCCTACGAGCAGTACTTC.

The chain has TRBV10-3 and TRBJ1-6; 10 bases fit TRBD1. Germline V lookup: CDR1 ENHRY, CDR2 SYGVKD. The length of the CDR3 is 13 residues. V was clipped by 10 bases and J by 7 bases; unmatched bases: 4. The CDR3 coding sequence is TGTGCCAGCGGACAGGGGGACAATTCACCCCTCCACTTT. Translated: CASGQGDNSPLHF.

CDR3 in amino acids: CASSSDRRNTEAFF. The CDR3 DNA reads as TGTGCCAGCAGCAGTGACAGACGCAACACTGAAGCTTTCTTT. The chain links TRBV7-9 to TRBJ1-1; D perhaps matches TRBD1 (5 bases). This CDR3 region has 14 residues. Trimming removed 5 bases from V and 2 bases from J, with 12 bases in between. Looked up from germline, CDR1 is SEHNR and CDR2 is FQNEAQ (reference sequence).

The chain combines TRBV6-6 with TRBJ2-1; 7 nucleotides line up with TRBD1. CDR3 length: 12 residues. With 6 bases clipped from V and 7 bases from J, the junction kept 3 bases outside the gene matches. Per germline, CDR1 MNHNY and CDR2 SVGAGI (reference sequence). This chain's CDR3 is CASRTQGNEQFF. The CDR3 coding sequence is TGTGCCAGCAGAACACAGGGGAATGAGCAGTTCTTC.

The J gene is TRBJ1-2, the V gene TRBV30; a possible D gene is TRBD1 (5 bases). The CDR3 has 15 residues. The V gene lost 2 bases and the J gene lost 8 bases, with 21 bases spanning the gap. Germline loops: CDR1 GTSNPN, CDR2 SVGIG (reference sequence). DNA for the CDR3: TGTGCCTGGAGTCTGGGAGATTTCCGGGGCCGCGGCTACACCTTC. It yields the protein CAWSLGDFRGRGYTF.

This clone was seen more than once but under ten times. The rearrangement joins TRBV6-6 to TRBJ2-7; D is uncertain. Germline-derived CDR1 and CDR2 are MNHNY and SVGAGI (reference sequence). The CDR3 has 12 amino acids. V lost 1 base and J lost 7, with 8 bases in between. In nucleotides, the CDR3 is TGTGCCAGCAGTTACTATGACTCGGAGCAGTACTTC. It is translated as CASSYYDSEQYF.